A single sample is the source of the 14 T cell receptor beta chains below, sequenced in a study of blood T cell repertoires in COVID-19. The data were produced by immunoSEQ multiplex PCR, yet TCRdb's version contains in-frame clones alone and is incomplete. The top ten hold roughly 37% of the sample, which has more than 85,000 clones, 81% seen once. Sequencing was done on a sample of peripheral blood. These TCRs come from an elderly man with acute or convalescent COVID-19.

The chain has TRBV18 and TRBJ1-4; D uncertain. Per germline, CDR1 KGHSH and CDR2 LQKENI. This CDR3 region has 12 residues. V dropped 8 bases and J dropped 8 bases, with 12 bases sitting between them. The DNA for the CDR3 is TGTGCCAGCACGCGGGCTGGCGAAAAACTGTTTTTT. This translates into CASTRAGEKLFF.

The V gene is TRBV6-2 or TRBV6-3, the J gene TRBJ1-5; unclear D gene. There are 14 residues in the CDR3. Trimming took off 2 bases at V and 0 bases at J, with 5 bases between the two ends. Germline CDR1 is MNHEY and CDR2 is SVGEGT. CDR3: CASSYEPSNQPQHF. The CDR3 coding sequence is TGTGCCAGCAGTTACGAGCCTAGCAATCAGCCCCAGCATTTT.

This chain connects TRBV6-6 to TRBJ1-1; 8 bases map to TRBD1. Germline CDR1 reads MNHNY; CDR2 reads SVGAGI (reference sequence). J lost 4 bases, V lost 5 bases, and 9 bases had no gene match. There are 15 residues in the CDR3. As DNA, the CDR3 is TGTGCCAGCAGTACAGGGGGTTGGTTCGGCACTGAAGCTTTCTTT. It encodes CASSTGGWFGTEAFF.

This clone has only a few counts. The chain recombines TRBV30 with TRBJ1-1, with D maybe TRBD1 (5 bases). Germline V gene sequence: CDR1 GTSNPN, CDR2 SVGIG (reference sequence). Trimming stripped 0 bases from V and 8 bases from J, with 10 bases between. The CDR3 is 12 residues long. The chain's CDR3 is CAWSVRVAEAFF. In nucleotides, the CDR3 is TGTGCCTGGAGTGTCAGGGTGGCCGAAGCTTTCTTT.

This chain links TRBV6-5 with TRBJ1-1; D might be TRBD1 (5 bases). The CDR3 contains 14 residues. CDR1 is MNHEY, CDR2 SVGAGI, per germline. Trimming took off 2 bases at V and 7 bases at J, with 14 bases between the two ends. The CDR3 coding sequence is TGTGCCAGCAGTTACAGGGGAGGTGGGAATGAAGCTTTCTTT. As protein: CASSYRGGGNEAFF.

This clone has more than one count but fewer than ten. The chain combines TRBV6-1 with TRBJ1-2; 8 bases align to TRBD1. The germline gives CDR1 MNHNS, CDR2 SASEGT. With V trimmed by 11 bases and J by 4 bases, 3 bases remained unmatched. The CDR3 has 11 amino acids. DNA for the CDR3: TGTGCCGGTACAGGGGGCTATGGCTACACCTTC. Translation: CAGTGGYGYTF.

This clone counts as medium-sized. The gene calls are TRBV28 and TRBJ2-1, with a weak D call TRBD2 (5 bases). The CDR3 runs 14 residues. Trimming took 7 bases from V and 7 from J, leaving 17 bases between them. The V gene's germline CDR1 is MDHEN and CDR2 SYDVKM. CDR3 sequence reads: CASTPEAGRNEQFF. CDR3 coding DNA: TGTGCCAGCACACCAGAGGCGGGTAGGAATGAGCAGTTCTTC.

This clone was seen once. This rearrangement joins TRBV6-5 to TRBJ1-5; 11 bases are a match to TRBD1. This CDR3 contains 15 residues. With 6 bases clipped from V and 3 bases from J, the junction kept 4 bases outside the gene matches. Germline CDR1 and CDR2: MNHEY and SVGAGI. The CDR3 loop is CASSRTGGLNQPQHF. Written as DNA, the CDR3 is TGTGCCAGCAGCCGGACAGGGGGCCTCAATCAGCCCCAGCATTTT.

The V call is TRBV3-1 (or the pseudogene TRBV3-2), the J call TRBJ1-2; TRBD1 agrees at 7 bases. The V segment lost 8 bases and the J segment 8 bases; nucleotides outside the gene matches: 14. Germline lookup yields CDR1 LGHDT and CDR2 YNNKEL (reference sequence). The CDR3 has 14 residues. The DNA of the CDR3 is TGTGCCAGCGGCCTAACCATAGGGGGCGTGGGCTACACCTTC. This codes for CASGLTIGGVGYTF.

The V call is TRBV6-5, the J call TRBJ1-1; 10 positions match TRBD1. The CDR3 is 15 residues long. Germline V lookup: CDR1 MNHEY, CDR2 SVGAGI. Trimming took 6 bases from V and 1 from J; bases not matched to a gene: 5. This CDR3 is CASRTTGGENTEAFF. The CDR3, as DNA: TGTGCCAGCAGGACGACAGGGGGCGAGAACACTGAAGCTTTCTTT.

V usage is TRBV7-9 and J usage is TRBJ1-2; 9 bases match TRBD1. The length of the CDR3 is 15 residues. Germline V gene sequence: CDR1 SEHNR, CDR2 FQNEAQ (reference sequence). V shed 4 bases and J 2 bases; nucleotides not matched to a gene: 5. The CDR3 sequence: CASSSIDRGNYGYTF. The CDR3 coding sequence is TGTGCCAGCAGCTCGATTGACAGGGGGAACTATGGCTACACCTTC.

This sequence joins TRBV6-6 and TRBJ1-1; TRBD1 aligns across 7 bases. V was clipped by 7 bases and J by 4 bases; unmatched bases: 15. This CDR3 has 16 residues. Germline-derived CDR1 and CDR2 are MNHNY and SVGAGI (reference sequence). CDR3 loop: CASTPRQQGTTTEAFF. In DNA, the CDR3 is TGTGCCAGCACTCCCCGACAACAGGGGACGACCACTGAAGCTTTCTTT.

This clone was counted a few times. This chain connects TRBV28 to TRBJ2-7, with D possibly matching TRBD2 (6 bases). V was trimmed by 5 bases and J by 4 bases, leaving 12 bases between them. The germline CDR1 and CDR2 sequences are MDHEN and SYDVKM. The CDR3 is 13 amino acids. This chain's CDR3 is CASSPGLPYEQYF. In nucleotides, the CDR3 is TGTGCCAGCAGTCCGGGACTCCCATACGAGCAGTACTTC.

This clone has just a few counts. The rearrangement links TRBV5-1 to TRBJ1-2, with D unresolved. The CDR3 length is 14 residues. Germline assignment: CDR1 SGHRS and CDR2 YFSETQ. The ends were cut back, 2 bases at V and 7 bases at J, with 15 bases in the middle. The CDR3 bases are TGCGCCAGCAGCTTACTCGACGCGGTTGGTGGCTACACCTTC. It specifies CASSLLDAVGGYTF.